This T cell receptor beta chain was found in a study of shared clonotypes between healthy human individuals. Naive CD8 isolation took CD45RO-negative cells positively selected for CCR7 and excluded terminally differentiated effector memory CD45RA+ cells. As concerns this clone: Other DNA sequences of this sample code for an identical CDR3.

Produced via immunoSEQ multiplex PCR; TCRdb's table is partial and in-frame only. This table holds around 2,100,000 clones, less than 95% found once. Germline V gene lookup returns CDR1 SEHNR and CDR2 FQNEAQ (reference sequence). Trimming pared 3 bases from V and 5 bases from J, leaving 8 bases between. This CDR3 contains 13 residues. The chain links TRBV7-9 to TRBJ2-1, with unresolved D. Input material: naive CD8+ T cells sorted from blood. The TCR comes from a man aged 18 to 30 in good health. The CDR3 nucleotides are TGTGCCAGCAGCTTCGGAGCCGACAATGAGCAGTTCTTC. Translation: CASSFGADNEQFF.